The next 27 T cell receptor beta chains were all read from a single sample in a study of T cell responses to AZD1222 COVID-19 vaccine (dated by TCRdb to 2020 to 2022). Library generation was performed with the immunoSEQ multiplex PCR assay. Not all clones reach the TCRdb copy of this immuneACCESS table, which keeps in-frame sequences only. Checked studies attribute under half of the gap to unresolved V genes and leave the rest unexplained. This sample lists about 85,000 clones; about nine tenths were detected once. The ten largest account for about 7.7% of the sample. The time point label on this specimen signifies: baseline before first vaccination. This sample comprised peripheral blood, obtained on day 0 of AZD1222 vaccination. The receptors stem from an adult in good health.

V usage is TRBV4-1 and J usage is TRBJ1-2, with a weak D call TRBD1 (5 bases). The CDR3 extends over 13 amino acids. CDR1 is MGHRA, CDR2 YSYEKL, per germline. V lost 5 bases and J lost 8, with 15 bases in between. CDR3: CASSTPGPGGYTF. For the CDR3, the DNA is TGCGCCAGCAGCACCCCAGGGCCTGGGGGCTACACCTTC.

The CDR3 DNA is TGCAGCGCAACCTTAATAGACCAAAACACCATATATTTT. It translates to CSATLIDQNTIYF. The chain carries TRBV29-1 and TRBJ1-3; D is uncertain. The CDR3 contains 13 residues. Germline lookup yields CDR1 SQVTM and CDR2 ANQGSEA. Deletions cut 7 bases from V and 6 bases from J, with 16 bases between.

In this sample, this clone turned up once. V and J are TRBV28 and TRBJ1-2; D possibly corresponds to TRBD1 (6 bases). Germline CDR1 MDHEN, CDR2 SYDVKM. This CDR3 contains 14 residues. V lost 5 bases and J lost 2, with 12 bases in between. CDR3 residues: CASSTDSRNYGYTF. DNA for the CDR3: TGTGCCAGCAGTACGGACAGTCGAAACTATGGCTACACCTTC.

The chain has TRBV23-1 and TRBJ1-5, with a possible D match to TRBD1 (5 bases). TRBV23-1 is identified as an open reading frame with a role that is uncertain. The ends were cut back, 6 bases at V and 6 bases at J, with 30 bases in the middle. The CDR3 spans 19 residues. The CDR3 sequence is CASSHPLTIRTRGGQPQHF. Written as DNA, the CDR3 is TGCGCCAGCAGCCACCCTCTGACCATCAGAACCCGGGGGGGTCAGCCCCAGCATTTT.

V gene TRBV10-2 combines with J gene TRBJ2-1, with 10 bases identical to TRBD2. This CDR3 has 16 residues. The ends lost 5 bases at V and 5 bases at J; junction bases unmatched: 9. Germline loops: CDR1 WSHSY, CDR2 SAAADI. The CDR3 DNA reads TGCGCCAGCAGTCAACCTAGCGGGAGAACCAACAATGAGCAGTTCTTC. Its translation is CASSQPSGRTNNEQFF.

This chain uses TRBV9 with TRBJ2-7; no reliable D call. This CDR3 comprises 14 residues. Germline V gene lookup returns CDR1 SGDLS and CDR2 YYNGEE. V lost 3 bases to trimming and J lost 2 bases, with 12 bases between them. This chain's CDR3 is CASSASPSPYEQYF. CDR3 coding DNA: TGTGCCAGCAGCGCCAGTCCTTCACCCTACGAGCAGTACTTC.

This chain links TRBV9 with TRBJ1-2; TRBD1 matches at 9 bases. Germline V lookup: CDR1 SGDLS, CDR2 YYNGEE. The CDR3 is made up of 16 amino acids. V was clipped by 4 bases and J by 0 bases; unmatched bases: 7. CDR3 coding DNA: TGTGCCAGCAGCTTAGGACAGGGGCCAACTAACTATGGCTACACCTTC. This gives the protein CASSLGQGPTNYGYTF.

This chain connects TRBV7-2 to TRBJ2-7, with D tentatively TRBD1 or TRBD2 (5 bases each). Germline V gene sequence: CDR1 SGHTA, CDR2 FQGNSA. The CDR3 is 13 amino acids. The V end was cut by 6 bases, the J end by 3 bases, with 12 bases between. The CDR3 nucleotides are TGTGCCAGCAGACCCGGGACCAACTACGAGCAGTACTTC. The encoded protein is CASRPGTNYEQYF.

This clone is a singleton in its sample. In DNA form, the CDR3 reads TGTGCCAGCAGCTTAAATTACGAGCAGTACTTC. Translated, it gives CASSLNYEQYF. The rearrangement uses TRBV7-2 and TRBJ2-7; the D is unclear. V was pared by 2 bases and J by 4 bases, with 3 bases between. Germline CDR1 reads SGHTA; CDR2 reads FQGNSA. There are 11 residues in the CDR3.

The chain is built from TRBV19 and TRBJ1-2, with D possibly TRBD1 on 6 matching bases. CDR3 length equals 14 residues. Germline V gives CDR1 LNHDA, CDR2 SQIVND (reference sequence). V was trimmed by 9 bases and J by 4 bases, leaving 18 bases between them. CDR3 sequence: CASLPGGDGYGYTF. CDR3 bases: TGTGCCAGCCTCCCGGGGGGCGACGGCTATGGCTACACCTTC.

DNA for the CDR3: TGTGCCAGCACAGCCCCGGGACAGGAATTTAGCAATCAGCCCCAGCATTTT. This sequence encodes CASTAPGQEFSNQPQHF. The chain recombines TRBV28 with TRBJ1-5; 8 bases line up with TRBD1. The CDR3 contains 17 residues. Germline values: CDR1 MDHEN, CDR2 SYDVKM. With V trimmed by 7 bases and J by 0 bases, 11 bases remained unmatched.

The J gene is TRBJ1-5, the V gene TRBV7-8; D gene ambiguous. The V gene's germline CDR1 is SGHVS and CDR2 FQNEAQ. Trimming shortened V by 1 base and J by 6 bases, and 16 bases separated the two germline ends. The CDR3 contains 16 residues. The CDR3 spells CASSLGPGIGAQPQHF. CDR3 sequence (DNA): TGTGCCAGCAGCTTAGGTCCGGGAATTGGCGCTCAGCCCCAGCATTTT.

A single count supports this clone. This chain links TRBV14 with TRBJ2-3; TRBD2 matches 12 bases. The CDR3 totals 18 residues. J was trimmed by 2 bases and V by 0 bases; bases with no gene match: 6. Germline V gene lookup returns CDR1 SGHDN and CDR2 FVKESK. The CDR3 region is CASSQDRTSGTNTDTQYF. The CDR3 bases are TGTGCCAGCAGCCAAGATCGGACTAGCGGGACTAACACAGATACGCAGTATTTT.

This chain uses TRBV10-3 with TRBJ1-3, with D unclear. The ends were cut back, 6 bases at V and 0 bases at J, with 6 bases in the middle. The CDR3 consists of 13 residues. Germline lookup yields CDR1 ENHRY and CDR2 SYGVKD. CDR3 in DNA: TGTGCCATCAGAGAGAGCTCTGGAAACACCATATATTTT. It codes for CAIRESSGNTIYF.

The genes are TRBV7-8 and TRBJ1-1; D uncertain. This CDR3 has 14 amino acids. Trimming left V 2 bases short and J 5 bases short, with 12 bases between. Germline lookup yields CDR1 SGHVS and CDR2 FQNEAQ. The CDR3 bases are TGTGCCAGCAGCTTAAAGGAAAGCGTGACTGAAGCTTTCTTT. This sequence encodes CASSLKESVTEAFF.

The chain is built from TRBV12-3 or TRBV12-4 and TRBJ2-3; TRBD1 might be the D (6 bases). Trimming stripped 8 bases from V and 2 bases from J, with 11 bases between. The CDR3 is made up of 13 amino acids. The CDR3 loop reads CASGAGVTDTQYF. The CDR3 nucleotides are TGTGCCAGCGGAGCAGGGGTCACAGATACGCAGTATTTT.

CDR3 protein: CASKKIPPGLAEVGHHTEAFF. The DNA for the CDR3 is TGTGCCAGCAAAAAAATCCCCCCGGGACTAGCGGAGGTCGGCCATCACACTGAAGCTTTCTTT. J is TRBJ1-1 and V is TRBV3-1 (or the pseudogene TRBV3-2); D might be TRBD1 (5 bases). CDR3 size: 21 residues. Germline V lookup: CDR1 LGHDT, CDR2 YNNKEL (reference sequence). The V end was cut by 7 bases, the J end by 3 bases, with 36 bases between.

CDR3 nucleotides: TGTGCCAGCAGTTACTTGGCGGGGGCAGGCACTGAAGCTTTCTTT. Translated: CASSYLAGAGTEAFF. The chain uses TRBV6-5 and TRBJ1-1; a possible D gene is TRBD1 (6 bases). The CDR3 is made up of 15 amino acids. CDR1 and CDR2 from the germline V gene are MNHEY and SVGAGI. The V and J ends lost 1 base and 4 bases respectively, with 13 bases between them.

The chain joins TRBV28 to TRBJ1-5; no definite D call. In germline, CDR1 is MDHEN, CDR2 SYDVKM. The CDR3 has 14 residues. With 4 bases removed from V and 3 bases from J, the gap between germline ends came to 10 bases. Here the CDR3 reads CASSYGQFNQPQHF. In DNA form, the CDR3 reads TGTGCCAGCAGTTACGGGCAATTCAATCAGCCCCAGCATTTT.

The rearrangement uses TRBV11-2 and TRBJ1-4; D might be TRBD1 (6 bases). Per the germline V gene, CDR1 is SGHAT and CDR2 is FQNNGV. The CDR3 loop spans 17 amino acids. V was trimmed by 5 bases and J by 2 bases, leaving 18 bases between them. The CDR3 region is CASSTDRAGGTNEKLFF. In DNA, the CDR3 is TGTGCCAGCAGCACCGATCGGGCCGGGGGCACTAATGAAAAACTGTTTTTT.

The chain recombines TRBV6-2 or TRBV6-3 with TRBJ2-5, with 16 bases lining up with TRBD2. Germline V gene data show CDR1 as MNHEY and CDR2 as SVGEGT. Germline trimming cut 0 bases from V and 5 bases from J; bases unmatched to any gene: 6. The CDR3 covers 18 residues. The CDR3 DNA reads TGTGCCAGCAGTTACTCGGGGACTAGCGGGAGGGCCAGGGAGACCCAGTACTTC. Translation gives CASSYSGTSGRARETQYF.

This clone was recorded a few times. The chain joins TRBV14 to TRBJ2-1; the D gene is possibly TRBD2 (5 bases). V lost 2 bases to trimming and J lost 2 bases, with 13 bases between them. Germline V CDR1 and CDR2: SGHDN, FVKESK. CDR3 size: 16 residues. In nucleotides, the CDR3 is TGTGCCAGCAGCCAACGATCAAGGGAGCCCTACAATGAGCAGTTCTTC. Residues: CASSQRSREPYNEQFF.

This chain uses TRBV3-1 (or the pseudogene TRBV3-2) with TRBJ2-1, with D possibly being TRBD2 (7 bases). Trimming stripped 0 bases from V and 7 bases from J, with 13 bases between. Looked up from germline, CDR1 is LGHDT and CDR2 is YNNKEL (reference sequence). This CDR3 has 15 residues. The CDR3 DNA reads as TGTGCCAGCAGCCAAGAACCGGGGGGCCAGAATGAGCAGTTCTTC. Protein sequence: CASSQEPGGQNEQFF.

This clone was counted a few times. The chain joins TRBV5-1 to TRBJ2-7, with 9 positions matching TRBD1. This CDR3 has 16 residues. The V gene's germline CDR1 is SGHRS and CDR2 YFSETQ. The V segment lost 4 bases and the J segment 4 bases; nucleotides outside the gene matches: 12. The CDR3 bases are TGCGCCAGCAGCCAGACAGGGGGAGTAGGGGTGTACGAGCAGTACTTC. Translation gives CASSQTGGVGVYEQYF. The entire variable domain, with the rest obtained from reference TRBV5-1 and TRBJ2-7, is as follows: KAGVTQTPRYLIKTRGQQVTLSCSPISGHRSVSWYQQTPGQGLQFLFEYFSETQRNKGNFPGRFSGRQFSNSRSEMNVSTLELGDSALYLCASSQTGGVGVYEQYFGPGTRLTVT.

This rearrangement joins TRBV3-1 (or the pseudogene TRBV3-2) to TRBJ1-5; possible D gene TRBD1, 6 bases. Germline V gene lookup returns CDR1 LGHDT and CDR2 YNNKEL (reference sequence). The CDR3 extends over 17 amino acids. Between the trimmed V and J ends, which lost 4 bases and 7 bases, there was a span of 23 bases. DNA for the CDR3: TGTGCCAGCAGCCCAAGCGGAAATACAGGGCTTCACCAGCCCCAGCATTTT. Translating gives CASSPSGNTGLHQPQHF.

The rearrangement uses TRBV25-1 and TRBJ2-5; 8 nucleotides agree with TRBD2. The CDR3 length is 17 residues. The J segment lost 0 bases and the V segment lost 1 base, leaving 7 bases of the junction unmatched. Germline CDR1 MGHDK, CDR2 SYGVNS. The CDR3 protein is CASSEWGSGGYQETQYF. The DNA for the CDR3 is TGTGCCAGCAGTGAATGGGGCAGCGGGGGATACCAAGAGACCCAGTACTTC.

This chain connects TRBV7-2 to TRBJ1-5; D gene unclear. V gave up 1 base and J gave up 0 bases, with 7 bases separating them. Germline V gives CDR1 SGHTA, CDR2 FQGNSA. The CDR3 is 15 residues long. The CDR3 loop reads CASSLDPGSNQPQHF. The CDR3 nucleotides read TGTGCCAGCAGCTTAGACCCAGGTAGCAATCAGCCCCAGCATTTT.